These 29 T cell receptor beta chains share one sample of origin, sequenced in a study of cytomegalovirus exposure and HLA in healthy donors. PCR involved 60 Vbeta and 13 Jbeta primers. Here immunoSEQ multiplex PCR was the method, and the copy in TCRdb shows in-frame clones only, minus some. The table includes approximately 260,000 clones, 92% detected once. Input material: PBMCs. Every receptor here comes from a girl aged 2-10 years in good health and CMV-seronegative.

The V gene is TRBV6-5, the J gene TRBJ2-2; 8 bases map to TRBD2. The CDR3 length is 15 residues. Germline V CDR1 and CDR2: MNHEY, SVGAGI. J was trimmed by 2 bases and V by 3 bases; bases with no gene match: 2. The CDR3 DNA reads as TGTGCCAGCAGTTATAGCGGGGTTAACACCGGGGAGCTGTTTTTT. Translating it yields CASSYSGVNTGELFF.

This chain links TRBV7-8 with TRBJ2-3; D is ambiguous. The ends were cut back, 5 bases at V and 5 bases at J, with 17 bases in the middle. The CDR3 is 15 amino acids. Looked up from germline, CDR1 is SGHVS and CDR2 is FQNEAQ. The CDR3 nucleotides are TGTGCCAGCAGCCCCTTTAGATCACGTGGAGATACGCAGTATTTT. Its protein is CASSPFRSRGDTQYF.

This rearrangement joins TRBV11-2 to TRBJ1-5; tentatively, D is TRBD1 (6 bases). The CDR3 loop spans 16 amino acids. V was clipped by 1 base and J by 5 bases, with 15 bases between them. Germline assignment: CDR1 SGHAT and CDR2 FQNNGV. The CDR3 DNA reads TGTGCCAGCAGCTTAGGCACAGGGTTTTCGCATCAGCCCCAGCATTTT. This translates into CASSLGTGFSHQPQHF.

Remarks on this clone: The sample contains more than one DNA sequence encoding this CDR3. The CDR3 protein is CASSLGPGTEAFF. The CDR3 region has the DNA TGTGCCAGCAGCTTAGGCCCGGGCACTGAAGCTTTCTTT. The genes are TRBV11-3 and TRBJ1-1; D is undetermined. The CDR3 has 13 amino acids. V was shortened by 1 base and J by 4 bases, with 7 bases between the two germline ends. Germline V gene data show CDR1 as SGHNT and CDR2 as YENEEA.

V usage is TRBV30 and J usage is TRBJ1-2; 9 bases line up with TRBD1. The V gene's germline CDR1 is GTSNPN and CDR2 SVGIG (reference sequence). Germline trimming cut 0 bases from V and 8 bases from J; bases unmatched to any gene: 4. The CDR3 extends over 13 amino acids. The CDR3: CAWSVQGALGYTF. CDR3 DNA sequence: TGTGCCTGGAGTGTACAGGGGGCGTTAGGCTACACCTTC.

Written as DNA, the CDR3 is TGTGCCAGACCGCCCGAGAATTCACCCCTCCACTTT. It specifies CARPPENSPLHF. The chain carries TRBV9 and TRBJ1-6; D call uncertain. V lost 8 bases and J lost 7, with 10 bases in between. CDR3 length: 12 amino acids. CDR1 is SGDLS, CDR2 YYNGEE, per germline.

The chain's CDR3 is CASSLIGAGDTQYF. As DNA, the CDR3 is TGTGCCAGCAGCCTGATAGGCGCAGGAGATACGCAGTATTTT. The chain has TRBV11-3 and TRBJ2-3; D remains ambiguous. This CDR3 is 14 amino acids long. The germline V gene has CDR1 SGHNT and CDR2 YENEEA. Trimming removed 5 bases from V and 5 bases from J, with 14 bases in between.

V usage is TRBV5-4 and J usage is TRBJ1-3; D unclear. Germline CDR1 reads SGHNT; CDR2 reads YYREEE (reference sequence). CDR3 size: 16 residues. The V end was cut by 4 bases, the J end by 1 base, with 15 bases between. This CDR3 is CASSLGHAASGNTIYF. CDR3 nucleotides: TGTGCCAGCAGCCTGGGCCATGCGGCGTCTGGAAACACCATATATTTT.

This clone was seen a handful of times. The rearrangement joins TRBV5-6 to TRBJ1-1; TRBD1 might be the D (5 bases). CDR3 length: 13 residues. Trimming cost V 1 base and J 4 bases, with 8 bases left between them. Germline lookup yields CDR1 SGHDT and CDR2 YYEEEE. The CDR3 sequence is CASSLPGGTEAFF. The DNA of the CDR3 is TGTGCCAGCAGCTTGCCCGGGGGCACTGAAGCTTTCTTT.

CDR3 nucleotide sequence: TGTGCCAGCAGACGCGGACAGGGGCAGTACTTC. Encoded protein: CASRRGQGQYF. The genes are TRBV2 and TRBJ2-7; 8 bases line up with TRBD1. J lost 9 bases, V lost 6 bases, and 4 bases had no gene match. CDR1 is SNHLY and CDR2 is FYNNEI in the germline V gene. CDR3 length: 11 amino acids.

The chain is built from TRBV4-1 and TRBJ1-6; 9 nucleotides agree with TRBD1. CDR1 is MGHRA, CDR2 YSYEKL, per germline. This CDR3 is 15 amino acids long. V was clipped by 1 base and J by 7 bases; unmatched bases: 2. CDR3 loop: CASSQGDRENSPLHF. CDR3 in DNA: TGCGCCAGCAGCCAAGGGGACAGGGAGAATTCACCCCTCCACTTT.

J is TRBJ1-1 and V is TRBV29-1; D gene uncertain. This CDR3 has 13 amino acids. From germline, CDR1 is SQVTM and CDR2 ANQGSEA. The V end lost 8 bases, the J end lost 1 base, and 14 bases lay between the germline ends. CDR3 coding DNA: TGCAGCACCGGGGAGGGAGCGAACACTGAAGCTTTCTTT. It yields the protein CSTGEGANTEAFF.

The genes are TRBV11-3 and TRBJ2-3, with 9 bases matching TRBD2. V shed 2 bases, J shed 3 bases, and the junction held 6 bases outside the gene matches. Germline loops: CDR1 SGHNT, CDR2 YENEEA. The CDR3 contains 16 residues. The CDR3 coding sequence is TGTGCCAGCAGCTTAAGTGTGACTAGCGGTACAGATACGCAGTATTTT. Protein: CASSLSVTSGTDTQYF.

The V gene is TRBV7-2, the J gene TRBJ1-1; D not certain. Trimming removed 3 bases at V and 3 bases at J, with 8 bases between. Germline values: CDR1 SGHTA, CDR2 FQGNSA. This CDR3 comprises 13 residues. The DNA of the CDR3 is TGTGCCAGCAGCTTGAATTCGGACACTGAAGCTTTCTTT. Translation gives CASSLNSDTEAFF.

The genes are TRBV7-9 and TRBJ1-1, with TRBD1 as a possible D gene (5 bases). This CDR3 has 14 amino acids. CDR1 is SEHNR, CDR2 FQNEAQ, per germline (reference sequence). V lost 3 bases and J lost 6, with 14 bases in between. For the CDR3, the DNA is TGTGCCAGCAGCTTTCTGGGGCCGGGGGCTGAAGCTTTCTTT. It yields the protein CASSFLGPGAEAFF.

The chain joins TRBV2 to TRBJ2-2; TRBD1 matches at 7 bases. The CDR3 length is 15 residues. The J segment lost 3 bases and the V segment lost 6 bases, leaving 7 bases of the junction unmatched. CDR1 SNHLY and CDR2 FYNNEI come from the germline V gene. CDR3 residues: CASRKDRVYTGELFF. CDR3 coding DNA: TGTGCCAGCAGGAAAGACAGGGTTTACACCGGGGAGCTGTTTTTT. The full variable domain, completed using reference TRBV2 and TRBJ2-2, is EPEVTQTPSHQVTQMGQEVILRCVPISNHLYFYWYRQILGQKVEFLVSFYNNEISEKSEIFDDQFSVERPDGSNFTLKIRSTKLEDSAMYFCASRKDRVYTGELFFGEGSRLTVL.

This clone was detected only once. The chain couples TRBV10-3 to TRBJ2-3; no firm D call. CDR3 length: 15 residues. Germline V gives CDR1 ENHRY, CDR2 SYGVKD. V gave up 4 bases and J gave up 0 bases, with 11 bases separating them. The CDR3: CAISGSGASTDTQYF. In DNA, the CDR3 is TGTGCCATCAGTGGCTCAGGCGCAAGCACAGATACGCAGTATTTT.

J is TRBJ2-6 and V is TRBV19; 11 bases align to TRBD1. Trimming cost V 5 bases and J 2 bases; bases outside gene matches: 8. Germline CDR1 LNHDA, CDR2 SQIVND (reference sequence). The CDR3 is 18 amino acids. DNA for the CDR3: TGTGCCAGTAGTCCTACCCCGGGACAGGGGGCTGGGGCCAACGTCCTGACTTTC. It codes for CASSPTPGQGAGANVLTF.

The chain couples TRBV15 to TRBJ1-4; the D gene is possibly TRBD1 (5 bases). CDR3 length equals 16 residues. V dropped 4 bases and J dropped 3 bases, with 15 bases sitting between them. CDR1 and CDR2 (germline): LNHNV, YYDKDF (reference sequence). This CDR3 is CATSKVQGNANEKLFF. The CDR3 bases are TGTGCCACCAGCAAAGTTCAGGGTAATGCTAATGAAAAACTGTTTTTT.

The CDR3 sequence is CASSEGLAGYTYNEQFF. Written as DNA, the CDR3 is TGCGCCAGCAGTGAGGGACTAGCGGGTTATACCTACAATGAGCAGTTCTTC. This chain uses TRBV10-1 with TRBJ2-1; 11 bases align to TRBD2. CDR3 length: 17 amino acids. The trim removed 2 bases at V and 2 bases at J, leaving 5 bases unmatched. Germline CDR1 is WNHNN and CDR2 is SYGVQD (reference sequence).

The V gene is TRBV19, the J gene TRBJ1-2, with TRBD1 as a possible D gene (6 bases). Germline CDR1 reads LNHDA; CDR2 reads SQIVND (reference sequence). CDR3 length: 15 residues. Trimming took 5 bases from V and 4 from J, leaving 17 bases between them. The CDR3 bases are TGTGCCAGTAGTGCCCCACAGGGTAAGGGCTATGGCTACACCTTC. Encoded protein: CASSAPQGKGYGYTF.

The rearrangement joins TRBV19 to TRBJ1-1; TRBD1 matches 7 bases. This CDR3 region has 14 residues. CDR1 and CDR2 (germline): LNHDA, SQIVND (reference sequence). Losses at the gene ends were 3 bases for V and 0 bases for J; bases not matched to a gene: 1. CDR3 nucleotide sequence: TGTGCCAGTAGTATGGACAGGATGAACACTGAAGCTTTCTTT. Its protein is CASSMDRMNTEAFF.

The CDR3 sequence is CASSLPVPGEGEKLFF. The CDR3 nucleotides are TGTGCCAGCAGCTTGCCGGTTCCAGGGGAGGGTGAAAAACTGTTTTTT. The chain uses TRBV5-6 and TRBJ1-4; D is perhaps TRBD1 (6 bases). Germline V CDR1 and CDR2: SGHDT, YYEEEE. The germline V and J ends were trimmed by 1 base and 7 bases, with 17 bases remaining between them. The CDR3 extends over 16 amino acids.

The chain joins TRBV5-4 to TRBJ2-7; 13 nucleotides agree with TRBD2. CDR1 is SGHNT, CDR2 YYREEE, per germline (reference sequence). The CDR3 is 15 amino acids. J was trimmed by 5 bases and V by 3 bases; bases with no gene match: 5. The CDR3 reads CASSSLGLAGDEQYF. CDR3 coding DNA: TGTGCCAGCAGCTCCCTTGGACTAGCGGGAGACGAGCAGTACTTC.

The chain has TRBV5-1 and TRBJ2-5, with D possibly being TRBD1 (6 bases). The CDR3 is made up of 13 amino acids. V shed 4 bases and J shed 3 bases, with 10 bases lying between them. Germline values: CDR1 SGHRS, CDR2 YFSETQ. The CDR3 DNA follows: TGCGCCAGCAGCCCTACAGGGAAAGAGACCCAGTACTTC. This gives the protein CASSPTGKETQYF.

Concerning this clone: Compared with germline, one end of the junction differs, possibly owing to a read error. This chain connects TRBV11-3 to TRBJ2-7; 10 bases are a match to TRBD2. The CDR3 contains 15 residues. CDR1 SGHNT and CDR2 YENEEA come from the germline V gene. CDR3 region: CASSLSSGGSYEQHF. The DNA for the CDR3 is TGTGCCAGCAGCTTAAGTAGCGGGGGGAGCTACGAGCAGCACTTC.

This clone was seen more than once but under ten times. This sequence joins TRBV9 and TRBJ1-1; D perhaps matches TRBD1 (6 bases). V lost 5 bases to trimming and J lost 2 bases, with 10 bases between them. CDR1 and CDR2 from the germline V gene are SGDLS and YYNGEE. This CDR3 contains 13 residues. CDR3 region: CASRGGENTEAFF. The CDR3 bases are TGTGCCAGCAGAGGGGGGGAAAACACTGAAGCTTTCTTT.

This chain uses TRBV5-1 with TRBJ2-5, with D unclear. The CDR3 consists of 12 residues. The V end lost 1 base, the J end lost 4 bases, and 5 bases lay between the germline ends. Germline lookup yields CDR1 SGHRS and CDR2 YFSETQ. The CDR3 here is CASSLKRETQYF. The CDR3 DNA is TGCGCCAGCAGCTTGAAGAGAGAGACCCAGTACTTC.

The chain uses TRBV7-6 and TRBJ1-6; 7 nucleotides line up with TRBD1. Germline CDR1 is SGHVS and CDR2 is FNYEAQ. The V segment lost 10 bases and the J segment 5 bases; nucleotides outside the gene matches: 8. The CDR3 has 14 residues. CDR3 region: CAKTSGQDNSPLHF. In DNA form, the CDR3 reads TGTGCCAAGACGAGCGGACAGGATAATTCACCCCTCCACTTT.